Listed below are T cell receptor beta chains from one sample, sequenced in a study of blood T cell repertoires in COVID-19. Using immunoSEQ multiplex PCR, the repertoire was profiled, and TCRdb retains in-frame clones only, with some absent. The table records fewer than 130,000 clones, approximately 82% of them present only once. The sample consisted of peripheral blood. The receptor source for this set is a woman older than 75 with acute or convalescent COVID-19. CDR3s include the opening cysteine and the closing phenylalanine or tryptophan. D genes are given only for firm matches. Expanded clones are given a class, and other clones once, few, many or no size at all.

J,D,length,V,size,CDR3,DNA
TRBJ2-4,TRBD2,18,TRBV2,few,CASSEASGRDPVRDIQYF,TGTGCCAGCAGTGAGGCGAGCGGGAGGGACCCCGTCAGGGACATTCAGTACTTC
TRBJ2-1,TRBD1,15,TRBV7-9,.,CASIKDRVNYNEQFF,TGTGCCAGCATCAAGGACAGGGTAAACTACAATGAGCAGTTCTTC
TRBJ2-3,.,18,TRBV11-3,.,CASSQGWTLGGSTDTQYF,TGTGCCAGCAGCCAAGGTTGGACTCTGGGCGGGAGCACAGATACGCAGTATTTT
TRBJ1-4,.,14,TRBV4-1,.,CASSYRDTNEKLFF,TGCGCCAGCAGTTACAGGGATACTAATGAAAAACTGTTTTTT
TRBJ1-5,TRBD1,13,TRBV12-3/TRBV12-4,.,CASSGDRNQPQHF,TGTGCCAGCAGTGGGGACAGAAATCAGCCCCAGCATTTT
TRBJ1-6,.,16,TRBV7-8,.,CASSYLGGGVNSPLHF,TGTGCCAGCAGCTACCTCGGGGGGGGAGTAAATTCACCCCTCCACTTT
TRBJ1-4,.,12,TRBV6-6,.,CASRRVVEKLFF,TGTGCCAGCAGGAGGGTTGTCGAAAAACTGTTTTTT
TRBJ2-1,.,12,TRBV27,few,CASSHPGDTKIF,TGTGCCAGCAGCCACCCCGGGGACACCAAAATCTTC
TRBJ1-5,.,12,TRBV7-8,.,CASSPWAQPQHF,TGTGCCAGCAGCCCCTGGGCTCAGCCCCAGCATTTT
TRBJ2-3,.,13,TRBV6-5,.,CASSSLARDTQYF,TGTGCCAGCAGCTCGTTAGCGCGTGATACGCAGTATTTT
TRBJ2-3,TRBD2,15,TRBV18,once,CASSPSSGVADTQYF,TGTGCCAGCTCACCCTCTAGCGGGGTTGCAGATACGCAGTATTTT
TRBJ2-4,TRBD2,15,TRBV2,.,CASRAGVIAKNIQYF,TGTGCCAGCAGGGCGGGGGTGATAGCCAAAAACATTCAGTACTTC
TRBJ2-7,TRBD1,15,TRBV7-2,.,CASSSQTGGWGEQYF,TGTGCCAGCAGTTCCCAAACAGGGGGCTGGGGCGAGCAGTACTTC
TRBJ2-3,.,12,TRBV12-3/TRBV12-4,.,CASSLSTDTQYF,TGTGCCAGCAGTTTATCGACAGATACGCAGTATTTT
TRBJ1-2,TRBD1,14,TRBV5-4,.,CASSLVQGAYGYTF,TGTGCCAGCAGCTTGGTTCAGGGGGCCTATGGCTACACCTTC
TRBJ1-3,.,11,TRBV7-2,once,CASSPGFTIYF,TGTGCCAGCAGTCCAGGGTTCACCATATATTTT
TRBJ1-6,TRBD1,17,TRBV5-6,few,CASSRSDRDFYNSPLHF,TGTGCCAGCAGCAGATCGGACAGGGACTTCTATAATTCACCCCTCCACTTT
TRBJ1-4,TRBD1,13,TRBV10-3,.,CAIQGATNEKLFF,TGTGCCATTCAGGGGGCAACTAATGAAAAACTGTTTTTT
TRBJ2-3,TRBD2,17,TRBV5-4,.,CASSVTSGGAVADTQYF,TGTGCCAGCAGCGTGACTAGCGGGGGGGCCGTGGCAGATACGCAGTATTTT
TRBJ1-5,.,15,TRBV9,.,CASSVAGMGNQPQHF,TGTGCCAGCAGCGTAGCAGGGATGGGCAATCAGCCCCAGCATTTT
TRBJ1-5,TRBD1,16,TRBV11-2,.,CASSSGTGTRGEPQHF,TGTGCCAGCAGCTCGGGGACAGGAACAAGAGGAGAGCCCCAGCATTTT
TRBJ2-3,TRBD2,16,TRBV4-1,.,CASSQATSGGTDTQYF,TGCGCCAGCAGCCAAGCGACTAGCGGGGGCACAGATACGCAGTATTTT
TRBJ2-7,TRBD2,18,TRBV5-4,.,CASSLAGRTSGGAAEQYF,TGTGCCAGCAGCTTGGCGGGACGGACTAGCGGGGGGGCCGCCGAGCAGTACTTC
TRBJ2-5,TRBD2,17,TRBV6-2/TRBV6-3,once,CASSYLGLAGGQETQYF,TGTGCCAGCAGTTACCTGGGACTAGCGGGGGGACAAGAGACCCAGTACTTC
TRBJ2-7,TRBD2,15,TRBV11-3,.,CASSLGVAGPDEQYF,TGTGCCAGCAGCTTAGGGGTAGCGGGACCCGACGAGCAGTACTTC
TRBJ2-3,TRBD2,14,TRBV28,.,CASRTSGSADTQYF,TGTGCCAGCAGGACTAGCGGGAGTGCTGATACGCAGTATTTT
TRBJ2-1,TRBD2,15,TRBV3-1/TRBV3-2,.,CASRPTGTSGNEQFF,TGTGCCAGCAGACCGACCGGGACTAGCGGCAATGAGCAGTTCTTC
TRBJ1-1,.,13,TRBV14,.,CASSFGGSTEAFF,TGTGCCAGCAGCTTTGGGGGGTCCACTGAAGCTTTCTTT
TRBJ2-5,.,15,TRBV30,.,CAWDPGRPYQETQYF,TGTGCCTGGGATCCAGGGCGACCGTACCAAGAGACCCAGTACTTC
TRBJ1-5,.,14,TRBV5-6,few,CASSFVTGNQPQHF,TGTGCCAGCAGCTTTGTGACAGGCAATCAGCCCCAGCATTTT
TRBJ2-3,.,17,TRBV5-1,.,CASSLGLSGFGEDTQYF,TGCGCCAGCAGCTTAGGTCTTTCAGGGTTCGGTGAAGATACGCAGTATTTT
TRBJ2-2,TRBD1,15,TRBV2,few,CASSRDRPNTGELFF,TGTGCCAGCAGTCGGGACAGACCGAACACCGGGGAGCTGTTTTTT
TRBJ1-1,TRBD1,16,TRBV7-3,few,CASSMGTGGFDTEAFF,TGTGCCAGCAGCATGGGGACAGGGGGTTTTGACACTGAAGCTTTCTTT
TRBJ2-1,TRBD2,16,TRBV15,.,CATSRDGRLAAAREFF,TGTGCCACCAGCAGAGATGGGAGACTAGCGGCCGCACGGGAGTTCTTC
TRBJ2-3,.,15,TRBV4-1,.,CASSQETAGTDTQYF,TGCGCCAGCAGCCAAGAAACGGCCGGGACAGATACGCAGTATTTT
TRBJ1-5,TRBD1,15,TRBV3-1/TRBV3-2,.,CASSPGTGPYQPQHF,TGTGCCAGCAGCCCCGGGACAGGGCCTTATCAGCCCCAGCATTTT
TRBJ1-1,.,15,TRBV7-2,.,CASSLAQPGDKKAFF,TGTGCCAGCAGCTTAGCGCAGCCCGGGGACAAAAAAGCTTTCTTT
TRBJ1-1,.,15,TRBV5-4,.,CASSSQAGIFSEAFF,TGTGCCAGCAGCTCCCAAGCGGGGATTTTTTCTGAAGCTTTCTTT
TRBJ1-2,TRBD1,16,TRBV5-6,.,CASSLGQGAVNYGYTF,TGTGCCAGCAGCTTGGGACAGGGGGCTGTCAACTATGGCTACACCTTC
TRBJ2-1,TRBD2,15,TRBV14,.,CASSSRLAGVSEQFF,TGTGCCAGCAGCTCACGACTAGCGGGAGTATCTGAGCAGTTCTTC
TRBJ2-7,.,13,TRBV2,few,CASSSGTRYEQYF,TGTGCCAGCAGTTCCGGGACTCGCTACGAGCAGTACTTC
TRBJ1-1,TRBD1,14,TRBV29-1,.,CSVGGGRGQTEAFF,TGCAGCGTTGGGGGCGGCAGGGGGCAAACTGAAGCTTTCTTT
TRBJ1-1,.,13,TRBV19,.,CATSSSGFGRAFF,TGTGCCACCTCATCATCGGGGTTCGGTAGAGCTTTCTTT
TRBJ2-5,.,15,TRBV11-2,.,CASSLGRVFQETQYF,TGTGCCAGCAGCTTAGGGAGGGTCTTCCAAGAGACCCAGTACTTC
TRBJ2-7,.,15,TRBV10-1,many,CASSQASTGVDEQYF,TGCGCCAGCAGTCAAGCCTCGACAGGCGTGGACGAGCAGTACTTC
TRBJ1-2,TRBD1,13,TRBV29-1,few,CSAWTGSDYGYTF,TGCAGCGCCTGGACAGGGTCGGACTATGGCTACACCTTC
TRBJ2-7,TRBD1,15,TRBV4-2,.,CASSQGAGGINEQYF,TGTGCCAGCAGCCAAGGGGCAGGGGGAATCAACGAGCAGTACTTC
TRBJ1-6,.,12,TRBV5-1,.,CASSLEGSPLHF,TGCGCCAGCAGCTTGGAGGGGTCACCCCTCCACTTT